This is a list of T cell receptor beta chains from one sample in a study of T cell repertoires in cytomegalovirus infection. TCRdb reprocessed the reads via MiXCR and lists one record per CDR3 protein. The sample has 210,000 or so distinct CDR3 sequences, around 6.4% seen once. The sequenced sample consisted of PBMCs. The receptors stem from a human donor in good health (CMV status not recorded). Some clones in this sample may be carry-over from other donors' samples. Both conserved end residues are part of each CDR3.

>TRBJ1-5|18|TRBV20-1
CSARAEDREAYSNQPQHF
>TRBJ2-3|13|TRBV7-2
CASSFVSRDTQYF
>TRBJ2-5|13|TRBV6-1
CASSGTGPETQYF
>TRBJ1-5|15|TRBV5-1
CASSLAGDRNQPQHF
>TRBJ1-6|15|TRBV12-3/TRBV12-4
CASSSPTGINSPLHF
>TRBJ1-2|13|TRBV7-2
CASSLVGQGAYTF
>TRBJ1-1|12|TRBV7-2
CASSLQGQGAFF
>TRBJ2-7|15|TRBV12-3/TRBV12-4
CASSLVDGVSYEQYF
>TRBJ1-2|14|TRBV18
CASSPPRDWYGYTF
>TRBJ2-3|15|TRBV3-1
CASSQEAGSADTQYF
>TRBJ2-3|17|TRBV11-2
CASSARGAGGRTDTQYF
>TRBJ1-5|14|TRBV30
CAWSRAGADQPQHF
>TRBJ2-2|15|TRBV10-3
CAIRMDRAGTGELFF
>TRBJ1-2|15|TRBV5-4
CASSLWDRLNYGYTF
>TRBJ2-3|11|TRBV20-1
CSGMDRGTQYF
>TRBJ2-7|12|TRBV3-1
CASTRDNYEQYF
>TRBJ2-5|17|TRBV28
CASSLPRDRSLGETQYF
>TRBJ2-1|15|TRBV20-1
CSAREPGASYNEQFF
>TRBJ2-5|15|TRBV7-2
CASSLTSDRKKTQYF
>TRBJ1-2|16|TRBV6-2/TRBV6-3
CASRPRRDSLPYGYTF
>TRBJ1-1|13|TRBV27
CASSSAPYGEAFF
>TRBJ2-7|14|TRBV20-1
CSARDQGQLYEQYF
>TRBJ2-7|16|TRBV28
CASSPGGQGLTYEQYF
>TRBJ1-2|12|TRBV20-1
CSARDFRDGYTF
>TRBJ2-7|13|TRBV4-1
CASSHTISYEQYF
>TRBJ2-2|14|TRBV10-3
CAISSGANTGELFF
>TRBJ2-2|15|TRBV2
CATSRDRAYTGELFF
>TRBJ2-7|14|TRBV7-2
CASSLDLGFYEQYF
>TRBJ1-1|15|TRBV28
CASSLWEGRSTEAFF
>TRBJ2-5|15|TRBV7-2
CASSARDRGQETQYF
>TRBJ2-5|12|TRBV6-5
CASSYSRETQYF
>TRBJ1-1|15|TRBV5-6
CASSLARGGRTEAFF
>TRBJ2-2|13|TRBV12-3/TRBV12-4
CASRWRGTGELFF
>TRBJ1-1|16|TRBV5-5
CASRSGQGAFYPEAFF
>TRBJ2-1|14|TRBV30
CAWSRWGSYNEQFF
>TRBJ2-7|14|TRBV7-9
CASSLMGAGYEQYF
>TRBJ1-5|14|TRBV27
CASSLTGGWQPQHF
>TRBJ2-7|11|TRBV7-2
CASSLKVEQYF
>TRBJ1-1|17|TRBV18
CASSPRELEEMNTEAFF
>TRBJ1-5|17|TRBV5-6
CASSFGVSGNSNQPQHF
>TRBJ1-2|12|TRBV7-8
CASSIDAISYTF
>TRBJ1-5|14|TRBV28
CASSTDRGGQPQHF
>TRBJ2-7|13|TRBV29-1
CSVDGTGSTVEYF
>TRBJ2-1|16|TRBV7-3
CASSLRDRGPYNEQFF
>TRBJ1-1|15|TRBV12-3/TRBV12-4
CASSLGSLTGTEAFF
>TRBJ2-2|16|TRBV7-2
CASSYTDRGRTGELFF
>TRBJ2-3|15|TRBV6-2/TRBV6-3
CASSYRGLRTDTQYF
>TRBJ1-2|15|TRBV29-1
CSASPDRRANYGYTF
>TRBJ1-3|13|TRBV6-5
CASSSGQANTIYF
>TRBJ1-2|15|TRBV3-1
CASSRGDSPNYGYTF
>TRBJ1-2|15|TRBV4-1
CASSQLTGFNYGYTF
>TRBJ1-4|14|TRBV10-3
CAINRTGGGEKLFF